This T cell receptor beta chain comes out of a study of blood T cell repertoires in COVID-19. At the level of the study: Sites across the United States, Italy and Spain contributed samples from acute and convalescent COVID-19. PBMCs, B-cell-depleted T cells, or T cells provided the cDNA or gDNA that made up the material.

Per the study methods: Researchers report that nucleated cell counts were estimated from reference gene primer amplification. The assay was immunoSEQ multiplex PCR, and TCRdb's table has in-frame clones only and misses some. The V and J calls and clone size are taken from that table; D and trimming were inferred from the DNA. The table has roughly 92,000 clones, around 87% seen once. Germline CDR1 and CDR2: SGDLS and YYNGEE. Trimming pared 0 bases from V and 2 bases from J, leaving 9 bases between. The CDR3 sequence is 14 residues long. This clonotype was sampled from a human donor with acute or convalescent COVID-19. The donor label of this sample is uncertain. The J gene is TRBJ2-7, the V gene TRBV9; D perhaps matches TRBD2 (7 bases). The sample consisted of peripheral blood. DNA of the CDR3: TGTGCCAGCAGCGTAGCGGGGGGCACCTACGAGCAGTACTTC. Protein product: CASSVAGGTYEQYF.